The 26 T cell receptor beta chains below come from one sample, sequenced in a study of T cell responses to AZD1222 COVID-19 vaccine. This table comes from immunoSEQ multiplex PCR, and its TCRdb copy is limited to in-frame clones, with some not included. The sample consists of 95,000 to 100,000 clones, 88% of them appearing once. This material consisted of peripheral blood, taken 28 days after the second AZD1222 dose. The source is an adult who received the AZD1222 COVID-19 vaccine.

The chain links TRBV27 to TRBJ2-1; maybe TRBD2 (5 bases). The CDR3 extends over 17 amino acids. Trimming removed 3 bases from V and 0 bases from J, with 15 bases in between. Per germline, CDR1 MNHEY and CDR2 SMNVEV (reference sequence). The CDR3 DNA sequence: TGTGCCAGCAGTTTTGAACCAGCGGTGAGCTCCTACAATGAGCAGTTCTTC. Its translation is CASSFEPAVSSYNEQFF.

The chain couples TRBV6-6 to TRBJ1-1, with D tentatively TRBD1 (6 bases). The CDR3 extends over 12 amino acids. Trimming took off 8 bases at V and 5 bases at J, with 12 bases between the two ends. CDR1 is MNHNY and CDR2 is SVGAGI in the germline V gene (reference sequence). CDR3 sequence (DNA): TGTGCCAGCGGCGGAGGGGGTACTGAAGCTTTCTTT. It translates to CASGGGGTEAFF.

The chain uses TRBV27 and TRBJ2-7, with D unresolved. Deletions cut 0 bases from V and 2 bases from J, with 11 bases between. CDR1 and CDR2 from the germline V gene are MNHEY and SMNVEV (reference sequence). The CDR3 extends over 15 amino acids. DNA for the CDR3: TGTGCCAGCAGTTTATCGATAGCCCGAGCCTACGAGCAGTACTTC. This translates into CASSLSIARAYEQYF.

This clone was observed a single time. The chain is built from TRBV5-4 and TRBJ2-7; 8 nucleotides line up with TRBD2. Trimming took 4 bases from V and 0 from J; bases not matched to a gene: 3. Germline loops: CDR1 SGHNT, CDR2 YYREEE (reference sequence). CDR3 length equals 14 residues. CDR3 in DNA: TGTGCCAGCAGCCCAGCGGGGGCCTCCTACGAGCAGTACTTC. This sequence encodes CASSPAGASYEQYF.

V and J are TRBV19 and TRBJ2-1; 8 bases align to TRBD1. Germline CDR1 is LNHDA and CDR2 is SQIVND (reference sequence). After removal of 3 bases from V and 1 base from J, the junction contained 14 bases not matched to a gene. This CDR3 region has 19 residues. The CDR3 reads CASSIGQGRTRGSYNEQFF. DNA of the CDR3: TGTGCCAGTAGTATTGGACAGGGTCGGACAAGAGGGTCCTACAATGAGCAGTTCTTC.

This chain connects TRBV27 to TRBJ2-1; 10 bases map to TRBD2. Germline trimming cut 7 bases from V and 7 bases from J; bases unmatched to any gene: 13. The CDR3 is 16 residues long. Looked up from germline, CDR1 is MNHEY and CDR2 is SMNVEV (reference sequence). CDR3 DNA: TGTGCCAGCACCCGACTCCCTAGCGGGAGTTGGAATGAGCAGTTCTTC. Protein sequence: CASTRLPSGSWNEQFF.

The table lists this clone with a count of one. J is TRBJ2-2 and V is TRBV9; D gene ambiguous. The germline V and J ends were trimmed by 2 bases and 8 bases, with 7 bases remaining between them. In germline, CDR1 is SGDLS, CDR2 YYNGEE. The length of the CDR3 is 12 residues. In nucleotides, the CDR3 is TGTGCCAGCAGCGTTAATGGAGGGGAGCTGTTTTTT. Translating it yields CASSVNGGELFF.

The V and J genes are TRBV7-9 and TRBJ2-7; TRBD2 agrees at 10 bases. The CDR3 has 15 residues. The J segment lost 2 bases and the V segment lost 2 bases, leaving 3 bases of the junction unmatched. Germline V gene sequence: CDR1 SEHNR, CDR2 FQNEAQ (reference sequence). The CDR3 region is CASSLITSGAYEQYF. DNA for the CDR3: TGTGCCAGCAGCTTAATTACTAGCGGGGCCTACGAGCAGTACTTC.

The genes are TRBV11-2 and TRBJ2-2; D is ambiguous. V dropped 6 bases and J dropped 10 bases, with 12 bases sitting between them. Germline V gene sequence: CDR1 SGHAT, CDR2 FQNNGV. This CDR3 has 12 residues. The CDR3 nucleotides are TGTGCCAGCAGACCCGGCTTTGCGGAGCTGTTTTTT. It is translated as CASRPGFAELFF.

The CDR3 loop is CASSLGVTGEGNSPLHF. DNA of the CDR3: TGCGCCAGCAGCTTGGGGGTGACAGGGGAAGGAAATTCACCCCTCCACTTT. V gene TRBV5-1 combines with J gene TRBJ1-6; TRBD1 matches 8 bases. This CDR3 is 17 amino acids long. Germline V gene sequence: CDR1 SGHRS, CDR2 YFSETQ. V lost 0 bases to trimming and J lost 7 bases; unmatched junction nucleotides: 9.

The chain carries TRBV12-3 or TRBV12-4 and TRBJ2-3; no definite D call. V dropped 3 bases and J dropped 5 bases, with 3 bases sitting between them. The CDR3 totals 11 residues. CDR3 residues: CASSFKDTQYF. Here the CDR3 DNA reads TGTGCCAGCAGTTTCAAAGATACGCAGTATTTT.

The gene calls are TRBV4-1 and TRBJ1-2; 10 nucleotides agree with TRBD1. V trimming: 3 bases; J trimming: 6 bases; junction bases outside the gene matches: 4. The CDR3 totals 14 residues. Germline CDR1 MGHRA, CDR2 YSYEKL. The CDR3 region is CASSQTGQGDGYTF. CDR3 bases: TGCGCCAGCAGCCAGACAGGACAGGGGGATGGCTACACCTTC.

The chain has TRBV5-6 and TRBJ2-2; D remains ambiguous. V was shortened by 4 bases and J by 5 bases, with 3 bases between the two germline ends. CDR1 is SGHDT, CDR2 YYEEEE, per germline. The CDR3 is 11 amino acids. CDR3 coding DNA: TGTGCCAGCAGCGGAACCGGGGAGCTGTTTTTT. Protein: CASSGTGELFF.

The V call is TRBV12-3 or TRBV12-4, the J call TRBJ2-7; D gene unclear. The CDR3 consists of 13 residues. V was cut by 0 bases and J by 1 base, with 4 bases left in between. The CDR3 loop is CASSLAGSYEQYF. The CDR3 coding sequence is TGTGCCAGCAGTTTAGCGGGATCCTACGAGCAGTACTTC.

The V and J genes are TRBV7-3 and TRBJ2-1; D is possibly TRBD1 (6 bases). The length of the CDR3 is 13 residues. V lost 4 bases and J 13 bases, leaving 17 bases between the germline ends. Germline V gene lookup returns CDR1 SGHTA and CDR2 FQGTGA. The DNA of the CDR3 is TGTGCCAGCAGCTCTCTGACGACAGGCTCCCAGTTCTTC. Amino acids: CASSSLTTGSQFF.

Only one count was recorded for this clone. J is TRBJ1-4 and V is TRBV7-9; D unresolved. CDR1 is SEHNR, CDR2 FQNEAQ, per germline (reference sequence). V was trimmed by 5 bases and J by 7 bases, leaving 11 bases between them. The CDR3 totals 13 residues. The CDR3 nucleotides read TGTGCCAGCAGCCCGGACGTGGGTGAAAAACTGTTTTTT. This sequence encodes CASSPDVGEKLFF.

The chain joins TRBV5-1 to TRBJ1-5; 7 bases align to TRBD1. Per germline, CDR1 SGHRS and CDR2 YFSETQ. The CDR3 contains 13 residues. V was clipped by 3 bases and J by 4 bases; unmatched bases: 1. CDR3: CASSWDSNQPQHF. The CDR3 bases are TGCGCCAGCAGCTGGGACAGTAATCAGCCCCAGCATTTT.

The rearrangement uses TRBV6-2 or TRBV6-3 and TRBJ2-1, with D maybe TRBD2 (6 bases). The CDR3 runs to 14 residues. Trimming shortened V by 6 bases and J by 10 bases, and 19 bases separated the two germline ends. Germline V lookup: CDR1 MNHEY, CDR2 SVGEGT. The CDR3 DNA reads as TGTGCCAGCAGCTCTACACCTACCGCGGGAGAGCAGTTCTTC. It encodes CASSSTPTAGEQFF.

The V and J genes are TRBV9 and TRBJ1-1; TRBD1 aligns across 7 bases. The CDR3 covers 15 residues. Germline CDR1 and CDR2: SGDLS and YYNGEE. The V and J ends lost 5 bases and 5 bases, in that order; junction bases with no gene match: 12. The CDR3 sequence is CASSSTGDTWTEAFF. The DNA of the CDR3 is TGTGCCAGCAGTAGCACAGGGGATACGTGGACTGAAGCTTTCTTT.

The chain uses TRBV29-1 and TRBJ2-2; D is ambiguous. CDR1 is SQVTM, CDR2 ANQGSEA, per germline. The length of the CDR3 is 13 residues. Between the trimmed V and J ends, which lost 5 bases and 1 base, there was a span of 8 bases. The CDR3 nucleotides are TGCAGCGTTCCCGGGCAGAACACCGGGGAGCTGTTTTTT. It translates to CSVPGQNTGELFF.

The rearrangement links TRBV1 to TRBJ1-5. TRBV1 is a listed pseudogene. CDR3 size: 16 residues. The CDR3 spells CTSSQGLPSQNQPQHF. Written as DNA, the CDR3 is TGCACCAGCAGCCAAGGACTGCCGTCCCAAAATCAGCCCCAGCATTTT.

This clone was observed a single time. The chain couples TRBV5-1 to TRBJ2-4; TRBD2 aligns across 8 bases. This CDR3 has 15 amino acids. Germline CDR1 and CDR2: SGHRS and YFSETQ. V was pared by 1 base and J by 7 bases, with 7 bases of the junction left unmatched. The CDR3 bases are TGCGCCAGCAGCTTGACCGGGACTAGTGAGAACATTCAGTACTTC. Protein product: CASSLTGTSENIQYF. Combining the CDR3 with reference TRBV5-1 and TRBJ2-4 gives the whole variable domain KAGVTQTPRYLIKTRGQQVTLSCSPISGHRSVSWYQQTPGQGLQFLFEYFSETQRNKGNFPGRFSGRQFSNSRSEMNVSTLELGDSALYLCASSLTGTSENIQYFGAGTRLSVL.

J is TRBJ1-1 and V is TRBV9; 11 nucleotides match TRBD1. The CDR3 loop spans 16 amino acids. Germline V CDR1 and CDR2: SGDLS, YYNGEE. The V and J ends lost 0 bases and 5 bases, in that order; junction bases with no gene match: 6. The CDR3 bases are TGTGCCAGCAGCGTAGAGCCCGGGGACAGGGGGACTGAAGCTTTCTTT. Translation: CASSVEPGDRGTEAFF.

Here the CDR3 reads CASRPNGQGAGYTF. The CDR3 bases are TGTGCCAGCAGGCCAAACGGACAGGGGGCAGGCTACACCTTC. The V call is TRBV28, the J call TRBJ1-2, with 11 positions matching TRBD1. V gave up 6 bases and J gave up 8 bases; unmatched junction bases: 8. CDR1 and CDR2 from the germline V gene are MDHEN and SYDVKM. The CDR3 sequence is 14 residues long.

This rearrangement joins TRBV5-1 to TRBJ1-1; no definite D call. The V end lost 7 bases, the J end lost 1 base, and 14 bases lay between the germline ends. Per germline, CDR1 SGHRS and CDR2 YFSETQ. The CDR3 is 14 amino acids. The CDR3 nucleotides are TGCGCCAGCTACCCCGGGCCCGAGAACACTGAAGCTTTCTTT. This translates into CASYPGPENTEAFF.

J is TRBJ2-2 and V is TRBV6-5; D gene uncertain. There are 13 residues in the CDR3. Germline V lookup: CDR1 MNHEY, CDR2 SVGAGI. The V end lost 8 bases, the J end lost 0 bases, and 7 bases lay between the germline ends. The CDR3 protein is CASRGPNTGELFF. The CDR3 DNA sequence: TGTGCCAGCCGCGGCCCGAACACCGGGGAGCTGTTTTTT.